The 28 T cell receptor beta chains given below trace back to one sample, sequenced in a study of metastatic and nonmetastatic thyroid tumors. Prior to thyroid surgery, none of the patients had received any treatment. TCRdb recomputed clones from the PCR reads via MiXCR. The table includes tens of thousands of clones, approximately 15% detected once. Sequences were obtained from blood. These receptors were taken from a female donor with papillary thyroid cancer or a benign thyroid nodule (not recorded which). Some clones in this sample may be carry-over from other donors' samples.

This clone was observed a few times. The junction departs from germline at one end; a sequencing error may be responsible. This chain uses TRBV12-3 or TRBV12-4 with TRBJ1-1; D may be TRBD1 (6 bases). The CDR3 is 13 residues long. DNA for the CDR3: TGTGCCAGCAGTTTAGGGGGAGGGGGAGAAGCTTCCTTT. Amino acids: CASSLGGGGEASF.

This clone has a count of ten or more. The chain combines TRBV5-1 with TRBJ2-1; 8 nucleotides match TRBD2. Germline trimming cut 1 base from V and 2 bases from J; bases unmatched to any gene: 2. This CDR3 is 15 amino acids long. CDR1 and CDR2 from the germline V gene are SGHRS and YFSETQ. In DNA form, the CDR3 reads TGCGCCAGCAGCTTGCTAGCGGGCCCCTACAATGAGCAGTTCTTC. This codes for CASSLLAGPYNEQFF.

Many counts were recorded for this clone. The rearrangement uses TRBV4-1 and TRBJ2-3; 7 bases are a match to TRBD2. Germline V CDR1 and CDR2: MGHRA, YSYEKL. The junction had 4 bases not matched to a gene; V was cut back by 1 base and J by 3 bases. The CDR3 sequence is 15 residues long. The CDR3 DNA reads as TGCGCCAGCAGCCAAGCTCCTAGCGGAACAGATACGCAGTATTTT. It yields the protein CASSQAPSGTDTQYF.

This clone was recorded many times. CDR3 region: CSSGGESPLHF. The CDR3 DNA reads TGCAGTTCCGGCGGGGAGTCACCCCTCCACTTT. This sequence joins TRBV20-1 and TRBJ1-6; D is undetermined. CDR3 size: 11 residues. Germline lookup yields CDR1 DFQATT and CDR2 SNEGSKA (reference sequence). The germline V and J ends were trimmed by 8 bases and 10 bases, with 12 bases remaining between them.

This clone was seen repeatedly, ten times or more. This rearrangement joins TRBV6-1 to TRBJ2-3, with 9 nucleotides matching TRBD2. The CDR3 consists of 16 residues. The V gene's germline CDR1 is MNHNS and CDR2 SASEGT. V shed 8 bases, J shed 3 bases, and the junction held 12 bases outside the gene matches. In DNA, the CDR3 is TGTGCCAGCGGTCCTTCCGGGAGCGGGAGGACAGATACGCAGTATTTT. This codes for CASGPSGSGRTDTQYF.

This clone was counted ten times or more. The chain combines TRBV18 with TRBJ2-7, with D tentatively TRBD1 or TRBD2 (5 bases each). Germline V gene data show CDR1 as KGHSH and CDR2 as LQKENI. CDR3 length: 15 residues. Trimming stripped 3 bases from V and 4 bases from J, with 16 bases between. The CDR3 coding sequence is TGTGCCAGCTCACCCGAGGGGAAGCCACTGTACGAGCAGTACTTC. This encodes CASSPEGKPLYEQYF.

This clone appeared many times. The CDR3, as DNA: TGTGCCAGCAGTTTCCGACGGGGAGACTGGGGTGAGCAGTTCTTC. Residues: CASSFRRGDWGEQFF. The J gene is TRBJ2-1, the V gene TRBV28; TRBD2 might be the D (5 bases). This CDR3 region has 15 residues. Trimming stripped 3 bases from V and 9 bases from J, with 18 bases between. The germline V gene has CDR1 MDHEN and CDR2 SYDVKM.

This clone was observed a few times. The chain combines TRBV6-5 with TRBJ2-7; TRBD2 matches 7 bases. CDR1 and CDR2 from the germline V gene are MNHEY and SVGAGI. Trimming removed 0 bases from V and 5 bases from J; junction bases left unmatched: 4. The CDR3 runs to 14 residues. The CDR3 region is CASSYSGGWDEQYF. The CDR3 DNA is TGTGCCAGCAGTTACTCCGGGGGGTGGGACGAGCAGTACTTC.

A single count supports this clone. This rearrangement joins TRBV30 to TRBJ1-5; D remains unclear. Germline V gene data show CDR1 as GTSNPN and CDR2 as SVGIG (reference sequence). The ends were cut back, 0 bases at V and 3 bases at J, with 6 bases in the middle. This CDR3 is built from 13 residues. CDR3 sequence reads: CAWSVADNQPQHF. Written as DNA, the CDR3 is TGTGCCTGGAGTGTGGCAGACAATCAGCCCCAGCATTTT.

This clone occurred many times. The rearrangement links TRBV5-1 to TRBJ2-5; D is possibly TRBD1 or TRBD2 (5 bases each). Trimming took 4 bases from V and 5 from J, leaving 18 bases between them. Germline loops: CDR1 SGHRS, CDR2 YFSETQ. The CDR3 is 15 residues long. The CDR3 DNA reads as TGCGCCAGCAGCCCCCAAACCCACAGGAGGGAGACCCAGTACTTC. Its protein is CASSPQTHRRETQYF.

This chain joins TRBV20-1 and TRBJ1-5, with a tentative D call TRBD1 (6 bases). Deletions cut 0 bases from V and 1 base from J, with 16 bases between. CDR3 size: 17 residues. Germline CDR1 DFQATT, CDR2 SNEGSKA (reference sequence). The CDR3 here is CSAREFTGSGSNQPQHF. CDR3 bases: TGCAGTGCTAGAGAGTTCACAGGGAGTGGGAGCAATCAGCCCCAGCATTTT.

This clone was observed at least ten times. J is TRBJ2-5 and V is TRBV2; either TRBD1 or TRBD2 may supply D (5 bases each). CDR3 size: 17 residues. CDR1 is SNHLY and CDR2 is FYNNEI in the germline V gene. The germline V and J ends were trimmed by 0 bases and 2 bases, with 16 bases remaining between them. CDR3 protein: CASSEAGVAWTQETQYF. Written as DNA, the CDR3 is TGTGCCAGCAGTGAAGCAGGGGTAGCATGGACTCAAGAGACCCAGTACTTC. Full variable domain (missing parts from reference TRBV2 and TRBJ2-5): EPEVTQTPSHQVTQMGQEVILRCVPISNHLYFYWYRQILGQKVEFLVSFYNNEISEKSEIFDDQFSVERPDGSNFTLKIRSTKLEDSAMYFCASSEAGVAWTQETQYFGPGTRLLVL.

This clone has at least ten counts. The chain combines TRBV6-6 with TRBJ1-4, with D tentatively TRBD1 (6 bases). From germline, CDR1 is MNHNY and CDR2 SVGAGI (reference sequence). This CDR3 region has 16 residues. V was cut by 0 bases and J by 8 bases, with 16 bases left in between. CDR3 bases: TGTGCCAGCAGTTACTCGAATGGGGGCACTGGGGAAAAACTGTTTTTT. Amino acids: CASSYSNGGTGEKLFF.

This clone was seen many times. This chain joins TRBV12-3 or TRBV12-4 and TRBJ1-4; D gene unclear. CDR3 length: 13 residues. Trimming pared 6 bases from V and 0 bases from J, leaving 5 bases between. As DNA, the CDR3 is TGTGCCAGCAGGCCGACAACTAATGAAAAACTGTTTTTT. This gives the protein CASRPTTNEKLFF.

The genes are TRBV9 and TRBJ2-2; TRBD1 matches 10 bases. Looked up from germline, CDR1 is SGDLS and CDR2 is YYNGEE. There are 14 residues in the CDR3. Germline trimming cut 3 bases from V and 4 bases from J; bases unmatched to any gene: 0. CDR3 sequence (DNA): TGTGCCAGCAGCGGGACAGGGGGCACCGGGGAGCTGTTTTTT. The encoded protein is CASSGTGGTGELFF.

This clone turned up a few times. This chain's CDR3 is CASSLGRPGWTDTQYF. In nucleotides, the CDR3 is TGTGCCAGCAGCTTGGGGAGGCCCGGGTGGACAGATACGCAGTATTTT. This chain links TRBV5-4 with TRBJ2-3; D is possibly TRBD2 (5 bases). Germline V gene data show CDR1 as SGHNT and CDR2 as YYREEE (reference sequence). The ends were cut back, 0 bases at V and 3 bases at J, with 14 bases in the middle. The CDR3 is 16 amino acids.

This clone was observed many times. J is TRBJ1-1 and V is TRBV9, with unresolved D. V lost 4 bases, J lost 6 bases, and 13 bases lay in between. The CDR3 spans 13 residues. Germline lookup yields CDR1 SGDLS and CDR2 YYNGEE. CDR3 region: CASSPRGPSEAFF. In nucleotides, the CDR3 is TGTGCCAGCAGCCCTCGTGGGCCTTCTGAAGCTTTCTTT.

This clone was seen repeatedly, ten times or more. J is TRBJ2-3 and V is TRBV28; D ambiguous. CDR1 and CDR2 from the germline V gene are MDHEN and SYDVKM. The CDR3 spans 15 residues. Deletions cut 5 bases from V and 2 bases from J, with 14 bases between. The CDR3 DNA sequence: TGTGCCAGCAGTGCTGACCACGAACTCACAGATACGCAGTATTTT. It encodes CASSADHELTDTQYF.

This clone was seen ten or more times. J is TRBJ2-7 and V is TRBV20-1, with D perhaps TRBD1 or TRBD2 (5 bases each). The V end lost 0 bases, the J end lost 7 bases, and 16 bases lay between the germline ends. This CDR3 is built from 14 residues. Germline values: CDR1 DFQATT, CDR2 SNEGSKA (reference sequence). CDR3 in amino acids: CSARDGDLWGEQYF. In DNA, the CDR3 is TGCAGTGCTAGAGATGGGGACCTCTGGGGAGAGCAGTACTTC.

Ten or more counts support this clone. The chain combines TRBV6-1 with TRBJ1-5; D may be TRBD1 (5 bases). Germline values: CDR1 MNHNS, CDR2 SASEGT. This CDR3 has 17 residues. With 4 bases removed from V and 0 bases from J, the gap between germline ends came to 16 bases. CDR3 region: CASSAGPILYSNQPQHF. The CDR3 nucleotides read TGTGCCAGCAGTGCGGGACCAATACTTTATAGCAATCAGCCCCAGCATTTT.

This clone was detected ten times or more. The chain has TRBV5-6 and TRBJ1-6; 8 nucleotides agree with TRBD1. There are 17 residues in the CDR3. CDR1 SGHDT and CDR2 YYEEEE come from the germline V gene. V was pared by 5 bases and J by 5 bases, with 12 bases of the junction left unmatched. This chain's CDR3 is CASSPGTGVINNSPLHF. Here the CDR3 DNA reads TGTGCCAGCAGTCCGGGGACAGGCGTGATAAATAATTCACCCCTCCACTTT.

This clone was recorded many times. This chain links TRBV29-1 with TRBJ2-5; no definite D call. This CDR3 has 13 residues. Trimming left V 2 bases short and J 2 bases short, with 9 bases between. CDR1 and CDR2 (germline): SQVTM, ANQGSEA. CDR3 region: CSVEFGQQETQYF. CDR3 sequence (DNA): TGCAGCGTTGAATTCGGGCAGCAAGAGACCCAGTACTTC.

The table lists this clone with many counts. The CDR3 bases are TGTGCCACCTCCGGCGAGACTACCCCTTTGAGGGTTATTAACAATGAGCAGTTCTTC. Amino acid sequence: CATSGETTPLRVINNEQFF. The chain employs TRBV6-5 and TRBJ2-1; D is perhaps TRBD2 (5 bases). This CDR3 has 19 amino acids. The V and J ends lost 10 bases and 5 bases respectively, with 33 bases between them. Looked up from germline, CDR1 is MNHEY and CDR2 is SVGAGI.

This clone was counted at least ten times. CDR3 in DNA: TGCAGCGTGGGCGGGAGCAACTACAATGAGCAGTTCTTC. This gives the protein CSVGGSNYNEQFF. J is TRBJ2-1 and V is TRBV29-1, with 7 bases identical to TRBD2. The germline V gene has CDR1 SQVTM and CDR2 ANQGSEA. V trimming: 6 bases; J trimming: 3 bases; junction bases outside the gene matches: 5. The CDR3 runs 13 residues.

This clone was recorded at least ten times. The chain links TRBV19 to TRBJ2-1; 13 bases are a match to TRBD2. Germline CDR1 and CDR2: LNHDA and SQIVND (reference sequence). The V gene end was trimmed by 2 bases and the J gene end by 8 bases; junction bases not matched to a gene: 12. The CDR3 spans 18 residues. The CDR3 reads CASSIQHSRTSGSYEQFF. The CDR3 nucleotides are TGTGCCAGTAGTATACAGCATTCCCGGACTAGCGGGAGCTATGAGCAGTTCTTC.

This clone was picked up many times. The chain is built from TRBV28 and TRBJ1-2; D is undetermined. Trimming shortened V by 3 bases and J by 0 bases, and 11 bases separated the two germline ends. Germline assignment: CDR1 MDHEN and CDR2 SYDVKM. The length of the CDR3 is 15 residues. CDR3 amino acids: CASSFRAEANYGYTF. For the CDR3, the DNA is TGTGCCAGCAGTTTTAGGGCGGAAGCTAACTATGGCTACACCTTC.

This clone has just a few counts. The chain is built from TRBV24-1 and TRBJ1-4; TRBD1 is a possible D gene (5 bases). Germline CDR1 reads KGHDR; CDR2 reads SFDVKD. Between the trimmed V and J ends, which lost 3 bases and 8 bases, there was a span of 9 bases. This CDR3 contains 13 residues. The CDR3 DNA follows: TGTGCCACCAGTGATACGCGGGGGGAAAAACTGTTTTTT. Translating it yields CATSDTRGEKLFF.

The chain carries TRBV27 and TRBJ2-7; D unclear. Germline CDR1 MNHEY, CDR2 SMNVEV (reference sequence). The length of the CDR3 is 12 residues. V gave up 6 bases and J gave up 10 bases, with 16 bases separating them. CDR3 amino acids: CASSIILSDQYF. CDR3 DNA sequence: TGTGCCAGCAGCATCATTTTAAGCGATCAGTACTTC.